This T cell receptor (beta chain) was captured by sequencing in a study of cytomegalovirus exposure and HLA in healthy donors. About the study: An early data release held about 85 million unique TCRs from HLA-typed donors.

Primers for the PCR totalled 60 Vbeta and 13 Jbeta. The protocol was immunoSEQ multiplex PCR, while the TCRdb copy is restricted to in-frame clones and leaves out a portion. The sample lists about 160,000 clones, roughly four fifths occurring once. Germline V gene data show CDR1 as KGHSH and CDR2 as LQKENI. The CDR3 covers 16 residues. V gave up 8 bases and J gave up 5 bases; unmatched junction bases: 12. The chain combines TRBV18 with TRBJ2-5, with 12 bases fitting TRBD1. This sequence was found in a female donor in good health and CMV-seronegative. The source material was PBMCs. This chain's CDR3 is CASHEGQGARHETQYF. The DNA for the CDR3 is TGTGCCAGCCACGAGGGACAGGGGGCGCGTCACGAGACCCAGTACTTC.